The rows below give T cell receptor beta chains drawn from one sample of a study of cytomegalovirus exposure and HLA in healthy donors. Assay: immunoSEQ multiplex PCR; the TCRdb copy retains only in-frame clones and omits some. The sample shows under 200,000 clones, less than 85% of them seen only once. The sequencing input was PBMCs. All receptors come from a middle-aged man in good health and CMV-seronegative. Both conserved end residues are part of each CDR3. D genes are given only for firm matches. The listing skips clone size in some rows; elsewhere it reads once, few, many or a size class.

d_gene: TRBD2
j_gene: TRBJ2-1
v_gene: TRBV6-5
abundance: -
CDR3nt: TGTGCCAGCAGTACGGGGGGTAGCGGGAGGGCCGGGCAGTTCTTC
CDR3aa: CASSTGGSGRAGQFF

d_gene: TRBD1
j_gene: TRBJ1-5
v_gene: TRBV7-2
abundance: -
CDR3nt: TGTGCCAGCAGCTTGATGACAGGGGAGCCCCAGCATTTT
CDR3aa: CASSLMTGEPQHF

d_gene: -
j_gene: TRBJ2-6
v_gene: TRBV7-9
abundance: few
CDR3nt: TGTGCCAGCAGCTCGACGGAGGGGGCCAACGTCCTGACTTTC
CDR3aa: CASSSTEGANVLTF

d_gene: -
j_gene: TRBJ2-5
v_gene: TRBV14
abundance: -
CDR3nt: TGTGCCAGCAGCCAAGATGGGACTTTCCAAGAGACCCAGTACTTC
CDR3aa: CASSQDGTFQETQYF

d_gene: TRBD1
j_gene: TRBJ2-7
v_gene: TRBV19
abundance: -
CDR3nt: TGTGCCAGTACCCCCCATCCGGGACAGGGGCGCGAGCAGTACTTC
CDR3aa: CASTPHPGQGREQYF

d_gene: -
j_gene: TRBJ1-2
v_gene: TRBV6-5
abundance: -
CDR3nt: TGTGCCAGCACCAACTCCCGATGGGGCGGTGATGGCTACACCTTC
CDR3aa: CASTNSRWGGDGYTF

d_gene: TRBD2
j_gene: TRBJ2-7
v_gene: TRBV27
abundance: -
CDR3nt: TGTGCCAGCAGTTTTTCCCTGACTAGCGGGGACTACGAGCAGTACTTC
CDR3aa: CASSFSLTSGDYEQYF

d_gene: TRBD1
j_gene: TRBJ2-2
v_gene: TRBV5-1
abundance: few
CDR3nt: TGCGCCAGCAGGGACGACAGGGGTATCGGGGAGCTGTTTTTT
CDR3aa: CASRDDRGIGELFF

d_gene: TRBD1
j_gene: TRBJ2-7
v_gene: TRBV7-8
abundance: once
CDR3nt: TGTGCCAGCAGCTCGTGGCCAGGGACAGTCTCCTACGAGCAGTACTTC
CDR3aa: CASSSWPGTVSYEQYF

d_gene: -
j_gene: TRBJ1-3
v_gene: TRBV4-3
abundance: -
CDR3nt: TGCGCCAGCAGCCAAGGGACTAGCCGCTCTGGAAACACCATATATTTT
CDR3aa: CASSQGTSRSGNTIYF

d_gene: TRBD1
j_gene: TRBJ2-7
v_gene: TRBV10-3
abundance: -
CDR3nt: TGTGCCATCAGTGGGGACAGGGGTCCCTACGAGCAGTACTTC
CDR3aa: CAISGDRGPYEQYF

d_gene: -
j_gene: TRBJ1-5
v_gene: TRBV18
abundance: -
CDR3nt: TGTGCCAGCTCACCATTCGATCAGCCCCAGCATTTT
CDR3aa: CASSPFDQPQHF

d_gene: TRBD2
j_gene: TRBJ2-1
v_gene: TRBV27
abundance: -
CDR3nt: TGTGCCAGCAGCTCGGGAGGAAGAAATGAGCAGTTCTTC
CDR3aa: CASSSGGRNEQFF

d_gene: -
j_gene: TRBJ1-4
v_gene: TRBV5-6
abundance: -
CDR3nt: TGTGCCAGCAGCTTGTATACAGGGACCGTACCTAATGAAAAACTGTTTTTT
CDR3aa: CASSLYTGTVPNEKLFF

d_gene: TRBD1
j_gene: TRBJ2-3
v_gene: TRBV9
abundance: few
CDR3nt: TGTGCCAGCAGCCCGGGACAGGGCCTAGATACGCAGTATTTT
CDR3aa: CASSPGQGLDTQYF

d_gene: -
j_gene: TRBJ2-4
v_gene: TRBV2
abundance: -
CDR3nt: TGTGCCAGCAGTGAAAGCTACATTCAGTACTTC
CDR3aa: CASSESYIQYF

d_gene: TRBD1
j_gene: TRBJ1-5
v_gene: TRBV7-2
abundance: -
CDR3nt: TGTGCCAGCAGGGGACAGGCGATCAATCAGCCCCAGCATTTT
CDR3aa: CASRGQAINQPQHF

d_gene: -
j_gene: TRBJ2-2
v_gene: TRBV6-4
abundance: -
CDR3nt: TGTGCCAGCAGGACGTGTCGTCGGGCCAGGGGGGCCGGTGGCACCGGGGAGCTGTTTTTT
CDR3aa: CASRTCRRARGAGGTGELFF

d_gene: -
j_gene: TRBJ1-6
v_gene: TRBV2
abundance: -
CDR3nt: TGTGCCAGCAGTGGTGGTTCAGGAGGGTCACCCCTCCACTTT
CDR3aa: CASSGGSGGSPLHF

d_gene: -
j_gene: TRBJ2-7
v_gene: TRBV7-9
abundance: -
CDR3nt: TGTGCCAGCAGCTCCTCCAGCGGCTACGAGCAGTACTTC
CDR3aa: CASSSSSGYEQYF

d_gene: -
j_gene: TRBJ2-4
v_gene: TRBV7-2
abundance: once
CDR3nt: TGTGCCAGCAGCTTAGCGAACCCCAGGGGATTTAGAACCAAAAACATTCAGTACTTC
CDR3aa: CASSLANPRGFRTKNIQYF

d_gene: -
j_gene: TRBJ1-1
v_gene: TRBV18
abundance: -
CDR3nt: TGTGCCAGCTCACCGCAGGGGCTGAACACTGAAGCTTTCTTT
CDR3aa: CASSPQGLNTEAFF

d_gene: TRBD1
j_gene: TRBJ1-4
v_gene: TRBV5-1
abundance: -
CDR3nt: TGCGCCAGCACGCACCGGGACAGAGACGAAAAACTGTTTTTT
CDR3aa: CASTHRDRDEKLFF

d_gene: TRBD1
j_gene: TRBJ2-7
v_gene: TRBV25-1
abundance: -
CDR3nt: TGTGCCAGCAGGGAGTGGACAGGGATCTCCTACGAGCAGTACTTC
CDR3aa: CASREWTGISYEQYF

d_gene: -
j_gene: TRBJ2-5
v_gene: TRBV11-3
abundance: -
CDR3nt: TGTGCCAGCAGCTTAGGAGTCTGGGAGACCCAGTACTTC
CDR3aa: CASSLGVWETQYF

d_gene: TRBD1
j_gene: TRBJ1-2
v_gene: TRBV18
abundance: -
CDR3nt: TGTGCCAGCTCACCACTTCCAGGGGGGTTCGATGGCTACACCTTC
CDR3aa: CASSPLPGGFDGYTF